This T cell receptor (beta chain) comes out of a study of shared clonotypes between healthy human individuals. At the level of the study: The donors, a couple of women and a few men, were aged 18 to 49. There were three CD4 naive, three CD4 memory, two CD8 naive and one CD8 memory plates per donor.

About this clone: The identical CDR3 is also encoded by other nucleotide sequences in the sample.

CD8 cells regarded as naive lacked CD45RO, were positively chosen for CCR7, and omitted terminally differentiated effector memory CD45RA+ cells. Trimming took off 3 bases at V and 3 bases at J, with 9 bases between the two ends. Germline V gene lookup returns CDR1 SGHVS and CDR2 FNYEAQ. The CDR3 totals 13 residues. Libraries were prepared by immunoSEQ multiplex PCR; TCRdb keeps only in-frame clonotypes and omits some of them. The data contain about 2.1 million clones, around 93% of them singletons. The sequenced sample was naive CD8+ T cells from PBMCs. This chain joins TRBV7-6 and TRBJ2-7; possibly TRBD2 for D (6 bases). This receptor was obtained from a man younger than 30 in good health. Some clones in this sample may be carry-over from other donors' samples. This chain's CDR3 is CASSFSGSYEQYF. CDR3 sequence (DNA): TGTGCCAGCAGCTTTAGCGGAAGCTACGAGCAGTACTTC.